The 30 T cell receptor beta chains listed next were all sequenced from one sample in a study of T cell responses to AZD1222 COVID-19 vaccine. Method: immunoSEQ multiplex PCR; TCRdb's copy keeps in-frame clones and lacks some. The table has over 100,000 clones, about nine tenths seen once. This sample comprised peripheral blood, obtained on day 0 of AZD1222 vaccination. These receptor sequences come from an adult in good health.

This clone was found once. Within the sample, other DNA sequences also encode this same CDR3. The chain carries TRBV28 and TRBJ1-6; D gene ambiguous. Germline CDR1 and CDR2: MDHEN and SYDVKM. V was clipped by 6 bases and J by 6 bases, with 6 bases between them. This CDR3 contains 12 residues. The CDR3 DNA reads TGTGCCAGCAGCCCGGGTAATTCACCCCTCCACTTT. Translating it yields CASSPGNSPLHF.

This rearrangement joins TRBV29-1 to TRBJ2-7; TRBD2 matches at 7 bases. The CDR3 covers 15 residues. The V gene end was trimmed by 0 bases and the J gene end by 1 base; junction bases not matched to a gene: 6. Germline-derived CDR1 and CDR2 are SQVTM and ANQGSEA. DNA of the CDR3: TGCAGCGTTGAAGAAAGGCGGGAGCGGTCCTACGAGCAGTACTTC. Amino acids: CSVEERRERSYEQYF.

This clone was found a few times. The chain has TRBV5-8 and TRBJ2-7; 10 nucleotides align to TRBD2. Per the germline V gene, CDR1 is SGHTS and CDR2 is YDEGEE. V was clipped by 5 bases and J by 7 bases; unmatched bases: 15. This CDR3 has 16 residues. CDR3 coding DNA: TGTGCCAGCAGTCGGGAAGGGCTAGCGGGGGTCGGTGAGCAGTACTTC. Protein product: CASSREGLAGVGEQYF.

CDR3 sequence (DNA): TGTGCCAGCAGTCCCCTGGGAGACACTGAAGCTTTCTTT. This gives the protein CASSPLGDTEAFF. The genes are TRBV12-3 or TRBV12-4 and TRBJ1-1; unclear D gene. The V end was cut by 5 bases, the J end by 3 bases, with 10 bases between. CDR3 length: 13 amino acids.

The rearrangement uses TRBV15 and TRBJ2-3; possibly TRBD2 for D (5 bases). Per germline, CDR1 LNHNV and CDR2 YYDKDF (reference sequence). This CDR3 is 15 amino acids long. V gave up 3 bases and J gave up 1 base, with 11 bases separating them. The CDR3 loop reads CATSSHGLGTDTQYF. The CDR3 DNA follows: TGTGCCACCAGCAGCCACGGACTTGGCACAGATACGCAGTATTTT.

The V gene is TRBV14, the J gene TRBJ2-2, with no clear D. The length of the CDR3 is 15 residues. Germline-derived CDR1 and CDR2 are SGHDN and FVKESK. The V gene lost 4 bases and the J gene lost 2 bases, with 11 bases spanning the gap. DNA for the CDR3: TGTGCCAGCAGCCCCGCCGGGTTTAACACCGGGGAGCTGTTTTTT. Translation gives CASSPAGFNTGELFF.

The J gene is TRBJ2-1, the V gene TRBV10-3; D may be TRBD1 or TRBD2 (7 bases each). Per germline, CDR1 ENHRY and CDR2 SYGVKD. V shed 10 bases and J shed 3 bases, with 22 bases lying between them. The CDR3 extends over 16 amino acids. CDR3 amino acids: CANSLRGGRNYNEQFF. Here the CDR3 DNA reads TGTGCCAACTCACTCAGGGGGGGGAGAAACTACAATGAGCAGTTCTTC.

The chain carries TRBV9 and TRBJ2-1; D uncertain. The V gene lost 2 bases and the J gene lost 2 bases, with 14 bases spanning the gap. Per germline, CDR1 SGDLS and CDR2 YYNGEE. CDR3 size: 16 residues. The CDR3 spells CASSVGNRVPYNEQFF. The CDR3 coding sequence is TGTGCCAGCAGCGTGGGTAATAGGGTCCCCTACAATGAGCAGTTCTTC.

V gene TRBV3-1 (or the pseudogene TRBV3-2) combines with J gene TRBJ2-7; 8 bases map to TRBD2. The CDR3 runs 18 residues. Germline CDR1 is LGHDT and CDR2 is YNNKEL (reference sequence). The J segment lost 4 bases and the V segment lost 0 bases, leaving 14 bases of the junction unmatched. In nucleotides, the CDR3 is TGTGCCAGCAGCCAAGATTGGTCGGGGAGCGGGAGATCGTACGAGCAGTACTTC. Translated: CASSQDWSGSGRSYEQYF.

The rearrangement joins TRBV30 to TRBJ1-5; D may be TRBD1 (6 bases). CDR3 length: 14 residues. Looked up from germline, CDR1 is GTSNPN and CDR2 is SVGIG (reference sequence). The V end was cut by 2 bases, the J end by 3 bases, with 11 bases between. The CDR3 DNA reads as TGTGCCTGGAGTCTTGGACAGTACAATCAGCCCCAGCATTTT. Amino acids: CAWSLGQYNQPQHF.

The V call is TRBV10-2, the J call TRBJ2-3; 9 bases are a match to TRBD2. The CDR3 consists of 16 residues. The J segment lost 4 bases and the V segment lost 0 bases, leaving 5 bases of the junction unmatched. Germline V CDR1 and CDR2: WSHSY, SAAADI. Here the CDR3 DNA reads TGCGCCAGCAGTGAGTCCGGGACTAGCTTTCCAGATACGCAGTATTTT. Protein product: CASSESGTSFPDTQYF.

The CDR3 sequence is CASSSPRQVTSGVYGYTF. DNA for the CDR3: TGTGCCAGCAGTTCCCCACGACAGGTCACCTCAGGTGTCTATGGCTACACCTTC. V is TRBV28 and J is TRBJ1-2, with D possibly TRBD1 on 6 matching bases. V lost 4 bases and J 4 bases, leaving 25 bases between the germline ends. Germline assignment: CDR1 MDHEN and CDR2 SYDVKM. The CDR3 is 18 amino acids.

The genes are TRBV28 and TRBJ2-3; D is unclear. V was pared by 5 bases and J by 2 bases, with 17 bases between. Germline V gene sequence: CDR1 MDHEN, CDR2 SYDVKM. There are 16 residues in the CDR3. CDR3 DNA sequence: TGTGCCAGCAGTACCCCGAGGCAGAAGACCACAGATACGCAGTATTTT. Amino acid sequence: CASSTPRQKTTDTQYF.

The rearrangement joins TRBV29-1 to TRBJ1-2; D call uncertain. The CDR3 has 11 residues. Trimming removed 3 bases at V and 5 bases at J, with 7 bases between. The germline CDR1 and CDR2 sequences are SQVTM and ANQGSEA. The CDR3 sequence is CSVDGVYGYTF. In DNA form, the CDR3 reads TGCAGCGTTGACGGTGTTTATGGCTACACCTTC.

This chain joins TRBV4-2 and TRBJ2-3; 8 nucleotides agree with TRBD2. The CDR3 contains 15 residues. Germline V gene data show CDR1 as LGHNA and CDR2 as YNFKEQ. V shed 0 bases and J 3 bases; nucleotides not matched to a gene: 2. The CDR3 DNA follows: TGTGCCAGCAGCCAAGATGAGCGGGAGACAGATACGCAGTATTTT. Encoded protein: CASSQDERETDTQYF.

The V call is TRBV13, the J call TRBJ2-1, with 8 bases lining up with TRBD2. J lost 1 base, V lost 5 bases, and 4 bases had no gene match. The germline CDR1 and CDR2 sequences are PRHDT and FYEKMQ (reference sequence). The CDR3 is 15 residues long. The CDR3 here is CASSPSGSSYNEQFF. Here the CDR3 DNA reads TGTGCCAGCAGCCCAAGCGGGAGTTCCTACAATGAGCAGTTCTTC.

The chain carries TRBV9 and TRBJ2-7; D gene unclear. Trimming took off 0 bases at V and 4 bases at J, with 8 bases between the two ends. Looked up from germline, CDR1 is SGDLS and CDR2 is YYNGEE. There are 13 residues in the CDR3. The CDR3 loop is CASSVGQEYEQYF. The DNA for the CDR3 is TGTGCCAGCAGCGTAGGGCAGGAGTACGAGCAGTACTTC. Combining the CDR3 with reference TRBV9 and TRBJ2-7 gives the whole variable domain DSGVTQTPKHLITATGQRVTLRCSPRSGDLSVYWYQQSLDQGLQFLIQYYNGEERAKGNILERFSAQQFPDLHSELNLSSLELGDSALYFCASSVGQEYEQYFGPGTRLTVT.

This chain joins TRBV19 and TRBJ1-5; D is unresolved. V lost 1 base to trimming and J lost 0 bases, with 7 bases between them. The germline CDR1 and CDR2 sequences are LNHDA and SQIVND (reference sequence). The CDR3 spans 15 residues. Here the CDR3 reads CASSIALYSNQPQHF. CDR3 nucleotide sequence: TGTGCCAGTAGTATAGCCCTTTATAGCAATCAGCCCCAGCATTTT.

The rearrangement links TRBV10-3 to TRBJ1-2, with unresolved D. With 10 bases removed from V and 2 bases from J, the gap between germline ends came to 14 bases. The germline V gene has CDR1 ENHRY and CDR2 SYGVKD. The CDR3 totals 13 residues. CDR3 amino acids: CATRRAENYGYTF. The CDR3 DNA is TGTGCCACCCGGCGGGCAGAAAACTATGGCTACACCTTC.

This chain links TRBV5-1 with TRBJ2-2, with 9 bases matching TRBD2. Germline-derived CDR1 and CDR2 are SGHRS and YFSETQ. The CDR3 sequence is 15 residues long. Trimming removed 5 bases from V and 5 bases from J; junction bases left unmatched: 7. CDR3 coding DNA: TGCGCCAGCAGAGCGGGAGGATCAGAGACCGGGGAGCTGTTTTTT. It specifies CASRAGGSETGELFF.

The CDR3 nucleotides read TGTGCCAGCACAGCTAGCGGGGACTCCTACAATGAGCAGTTCTTC. As protein: CASTASGDSYNEQFF. The chain uses TRBV6-4 and TRBJ2-1; TRBD2 agrees at 9 bases. The CDR3 consists of 15 residues. Unmatched junction bases numbered 4, after V lost 7 bases and J lost 0 bases. Germline assignment: CDR1 MRHNA and CDR2 SNTAGT.

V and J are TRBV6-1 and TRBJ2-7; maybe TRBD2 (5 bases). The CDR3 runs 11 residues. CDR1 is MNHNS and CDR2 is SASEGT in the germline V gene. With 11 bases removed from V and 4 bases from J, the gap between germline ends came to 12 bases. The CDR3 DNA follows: TGTGCCGGTTCTTCGGGGTACGAGCAGTACTTC. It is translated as CAGSSGYEQYF.

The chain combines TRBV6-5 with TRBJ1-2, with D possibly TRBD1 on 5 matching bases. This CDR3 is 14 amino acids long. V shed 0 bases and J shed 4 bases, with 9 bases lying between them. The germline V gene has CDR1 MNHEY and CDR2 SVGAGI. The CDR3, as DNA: TGTGCCAGCAGTTACTCACCGGGGGGCTATGGCTACACCTTC. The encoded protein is CASSYSPGGYGYTF.

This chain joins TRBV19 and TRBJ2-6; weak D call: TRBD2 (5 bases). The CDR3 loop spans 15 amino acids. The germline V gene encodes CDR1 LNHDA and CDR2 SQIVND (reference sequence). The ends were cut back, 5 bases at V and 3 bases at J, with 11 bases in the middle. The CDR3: CASSSDRGGANVLTF. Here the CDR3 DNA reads TGTGCCAGTAGTTCCGACCGGGGTGGGGCCAACGTCCTGACTTTC.

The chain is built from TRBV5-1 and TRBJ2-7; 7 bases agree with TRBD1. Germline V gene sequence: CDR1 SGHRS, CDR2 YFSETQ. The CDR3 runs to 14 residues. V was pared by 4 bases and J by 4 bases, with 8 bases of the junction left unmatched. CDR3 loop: CASSRDRAGYEQYF. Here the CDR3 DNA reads TGCGCCAGCAGCCGCGACAGGGCCGGGTACGAGCAGTACTTC. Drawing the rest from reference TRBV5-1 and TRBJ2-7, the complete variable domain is KAGVTQTPRYLIKTRGQQVTLSCSPISGHRSVSWYQQTPGQGLQFLFEYFSETQRNKGNFPGRFSGRQFSNSRSEMNVSTLELGDSALYLCASSRDRAGYEQYFGPGTRLTVT.

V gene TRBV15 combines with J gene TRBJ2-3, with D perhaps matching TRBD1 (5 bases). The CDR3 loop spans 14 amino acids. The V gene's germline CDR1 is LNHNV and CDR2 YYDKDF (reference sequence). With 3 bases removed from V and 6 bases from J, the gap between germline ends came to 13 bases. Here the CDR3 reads CATSRSRVSDTQYF. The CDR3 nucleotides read TGTGCCACCAGCAGGTCCAGGGTCAGTGATACGCAGTATTTT. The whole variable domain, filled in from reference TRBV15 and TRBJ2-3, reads DAMVIQNPRYQVTQFGKPVTLSCSQTLNHNVMYWYQQKSSQAPKLLFHYYDKDFNNEADTPDNFQSRRPNTSFCFLDIRSPGLGDTAMYLCATSRSRVSDTQYFGPGTRLTVL.

CDR3 DNA: TGTGCCAGCAGCTCCCGCCCCGGGACACCCGTCGCCGGGGAGCTGTTTTTT. Translated: CASSSRPGTPVAGELFF. V gene TRBV11-2 combines with J gene TRBJ2-2; D is perhaps TRBD1 (6 bases). This CDR3 is built from 17 residues. CDR1 is SGHAT and CDR2 is FQNNGV in the germline V gene. V lost 4 bases and J 6 bases, leaving 21 bases between the germline ends.

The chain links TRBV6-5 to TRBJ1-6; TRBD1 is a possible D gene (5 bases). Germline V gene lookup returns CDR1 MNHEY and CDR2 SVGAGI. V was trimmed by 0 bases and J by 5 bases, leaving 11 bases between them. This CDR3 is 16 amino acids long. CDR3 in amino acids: CASSYSFDRDNSPLHF. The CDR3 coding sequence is TGTGCCAGCAGTTACTCCTTCGACAGAGATAATTCACCCCTCCACTTT.

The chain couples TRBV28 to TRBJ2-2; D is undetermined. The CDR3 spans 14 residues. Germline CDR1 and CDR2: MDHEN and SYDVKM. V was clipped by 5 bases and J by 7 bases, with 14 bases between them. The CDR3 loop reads CASSPPLVGGELFF. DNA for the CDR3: TGTGCCAGCAGTCCCCCCTTGGTGGGCGGGGAGCTGTTTTTT.

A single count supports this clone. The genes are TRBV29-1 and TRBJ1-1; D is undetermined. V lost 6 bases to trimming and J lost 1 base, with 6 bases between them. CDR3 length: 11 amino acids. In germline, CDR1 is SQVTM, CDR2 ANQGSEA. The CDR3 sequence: CSVTSNTEAFF. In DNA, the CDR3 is TGCAGCGTGACATCGAACACTGAAGCTTTCTTT.